These T cell receptor beta chains were read from a single sample in a study of T cells in Graves' hyperthyroidism and ophthalmopathy. In TCRdb, the multiplex PCR reads were re-called with MiXCR into one record per CDR3 protein. The sample includes about 600,000 distinct CDR3 sequences, around 14% of them seen just once. The material sequenced was blood. Source of these receptors: a woman between 18 and 29 years old with Graves' ophthalmopathy. CDR3s include the opening cysteine and the closing phenylalanine or tryptophan.

v_gene,j_gene,CDR3aa
TRBV27,TRBJ2-5,CASSLNARLAGGETQYF
TRBV7-9,TRBJ1-1,CASAAGQEAFF
TRBV6-5,TRBJ2-7,CASSYSGGSEQYF
TRBV28,TRBJ1-1,CASRGGQGGTEAFF
TRBV27,TRBJ2-7,CASSLYPGLAGYEQYF
TRBV27,TRBJ2-1,CASSSPPGTSDNEQFF
TRBV20-1,TRBJ1-5,CSVSGSKVAQHF
TRBV5-6,TRBJ1-2,CASSEPFRDRNGYTF
TRBV20-1,TRBJ2-3,CSARTGQGTDTQYF
TRBV5-6,TRBJ2-2,CASSFTGGRELFF
TRBV11-2,TRBJ2-5,CASSSGLAGVGRETQYF
TRBV3-1,TRBJ1-5,CTSSQDRRSNQPQHF
TRBV6-1,TRBJ2-7,CASSVVGPSYEQYF
TRBV11-2,TRBJ1-1,CASSHDRANVGEAFF
TRBV10-3,TRBJ2-1,CAISVAGGSSYNEQFF
TRBV15,TRBJ1-1,CATSRDPRGFTEAFF
TRBV28,TRBJ2-1,CASSLAGGIDEQFF
TRBV7-9,TRBJ2-1,CASSPALTNEQFF
TRBV2,TRBJ2-6,CASSETRVAGANVLTF
TRBV7-7,TRBJ2-1,CASSPGTSGIGEQFF
TRBV29-1,TRBJ1-1,CSVEGGPTEAFF
TRBV28,TRBJ2-3,CASSSPGTGSRDTQYF
TRBV6-5,TRBJ2-7,CASSYSPTGRQQYF
TRBV9,TRBJ2-2,CASSVIAGVVFTGELFF
TRBV6-2/TRBV6-3,TRBJ1-5,CASSRGRQGAKEPQHF
TRBV28,TRBJ2-3,CASSNKLAGLAGADSTDTQYF
TRBV9,TRBJ2-5,CASSVGNREETQYF
TRBV7-9,TRBJ1-2,CASSLPTGRYGYTF
TRBV2,TRBJ2-7,CASSRRDWPEQYF
TRBV7-2,TRBJ2-7,CASSVNRGASYEQYF
TRBV14,TRBJ2-2,CASSQRTAGTGELFF
TRBV4-1,TRBJ2-1,CASSQWTGTGAYNEQFF
TRBV12-3/TRBV12-4,TRBJ1-1,CASSSIRTGEAEAFF
TRBV6-2/TRBV6-3,TRBJ2-3,CASSYLQRGDTQYF
TRBV18,TRBJ1-1,CASSPTFTTGTEAFF
TRBV12-3/TRBV12-4,TRBJ1-6,CASRKMGQGNSPLHF
TRBV7-2,TRBJ2-1,CASSLDAGHYNEQFF
TRBV6-2/TRBV6-3,TRBJ2-7,CASTSGGDPSYEQYF
TRBV15,TRBJ2-3,CATSSPTDTQYF
TRBV7-9,TRBJ2-3,CASSLKLAGGTDTQYF
TRBV12-3/TRBV12-4,TRBJ2-7,CASMGLAGGPGEQYF
TRBV5-6,TRBJ1-2,CASSLGARGTYGYTF
TRBV18,TRBJ1-1,CASSPPSMNTEAFF
TRBV24-1,TRBJ2-5,CATSDTKHRQETQYF
TRBV5-1,TRBJ2-3,CASSLALITDTQYF
TRBV12-3/TRBV12-4,TRBJ2-1,CASSLIRRDRETEGQFF
TRBV29-1,TRBJ1-1,CSVHEAGDTEAFF